The text below deals with one TCR beta chain. These data originate in a study of response to subunit inactivated influenza vaccine. One entry per CDR3 protein results from TCRdb running MiXCR on the RT-PCR reads. The profile shows around 600,000 distinct CDR3 sequences, 11% of them singletons. The same data also went into a second study, on T cells expressing NK-cell markers. That paper states: Generation of TCR beta cDNA was performed by 5'RACE template switching incorporating UMIs.

This clonotype originated in a man in his fifties or sixties who received an inactivated influenza vaccine. The sample was PBMCs from blood, taken on the day of vaccination.

CDR3 protein: CASSLRTSRLAKNIQYF. DNA for the CDR3: TGTGCCAGCAGCCTTAGGACTAGCAGGCTAGCCAAAAACATTCAGTACTTC. V is TRBV3-1 and J is TRBJ2-4, with 8 bases identical to TRBD2. With 4 bases clipped from V and 0 bases from J, the junction kept 8 bases outside the gene matches. CDR1 is LGHDT and CDR2 is YNNKEL in the germline V gene (reference sequence). The CDR3 runs to 17 residues. Looking up the rest from reference TRBV3-1 and TRBJ2-4 gives the full variable domain: DTAVSQTPKYLVTQMGNDKSIKCEQNLGHDTMYWYKQDSKKFLKIMFSYNNKELIINETVPNRFSPKSPDKAHLNLHINSLELGDSAVYFCASSLRTSRLAKNIQYFGAGTRLSVL.